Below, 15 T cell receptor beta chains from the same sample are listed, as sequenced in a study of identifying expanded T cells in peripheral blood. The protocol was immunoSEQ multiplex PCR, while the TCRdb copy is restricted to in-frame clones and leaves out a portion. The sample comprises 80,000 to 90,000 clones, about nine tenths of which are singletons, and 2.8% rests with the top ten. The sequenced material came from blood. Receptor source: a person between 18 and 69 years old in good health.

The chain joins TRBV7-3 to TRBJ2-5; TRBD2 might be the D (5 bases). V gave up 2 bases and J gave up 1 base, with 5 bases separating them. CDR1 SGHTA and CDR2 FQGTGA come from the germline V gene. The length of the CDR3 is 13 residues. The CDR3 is CASSLGSQETQYF. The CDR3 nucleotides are TGTGCCAGCAGCTTAGGGAGCCAAGAGACCCAGTACTTC.

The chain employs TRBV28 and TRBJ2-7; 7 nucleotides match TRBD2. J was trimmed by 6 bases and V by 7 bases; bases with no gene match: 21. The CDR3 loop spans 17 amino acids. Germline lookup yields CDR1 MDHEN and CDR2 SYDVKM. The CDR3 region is CASTRLADHRWAGEQYF. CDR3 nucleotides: TGTGCCAGCACCCGACTAGCTGATCATAGGTGGGCGGGCGAGCAGTACTTC.

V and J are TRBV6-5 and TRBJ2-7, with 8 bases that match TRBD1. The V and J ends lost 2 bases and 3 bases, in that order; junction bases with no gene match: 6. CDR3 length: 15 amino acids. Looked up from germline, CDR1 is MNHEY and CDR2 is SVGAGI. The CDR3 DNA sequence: TGTGCCAGCAGTTACACCGGACAGGGTCTCTACGAGCAGTACTTC. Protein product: CASSYTGQGLYEQYF.

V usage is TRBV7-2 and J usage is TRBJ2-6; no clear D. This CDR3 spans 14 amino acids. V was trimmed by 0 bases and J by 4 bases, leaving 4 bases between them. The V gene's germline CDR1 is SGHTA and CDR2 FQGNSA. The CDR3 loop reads CASSLAGGANVLTF. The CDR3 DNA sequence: TGTGCCAGCAGCTTAGCGGGGGGGGCCAACGTCCTGACTTTC.

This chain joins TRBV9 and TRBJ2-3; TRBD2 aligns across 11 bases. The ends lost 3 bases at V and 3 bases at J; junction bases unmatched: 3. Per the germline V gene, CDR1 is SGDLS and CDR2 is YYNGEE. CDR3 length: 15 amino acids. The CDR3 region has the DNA TGTGCCAGCAGCGGGGGACTAGCGGATACAGATACGCAGTATTTT. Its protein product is CASSGGLADTDTQYF.

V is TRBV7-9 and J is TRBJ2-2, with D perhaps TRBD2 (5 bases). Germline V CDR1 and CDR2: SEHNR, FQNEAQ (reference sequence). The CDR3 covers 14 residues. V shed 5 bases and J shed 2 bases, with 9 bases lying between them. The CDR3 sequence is CASSPTRNTGELFF. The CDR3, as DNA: TGTGCCAGCAGCCCTACTAGAAACACCGGGGAGCTGTTTTTT.

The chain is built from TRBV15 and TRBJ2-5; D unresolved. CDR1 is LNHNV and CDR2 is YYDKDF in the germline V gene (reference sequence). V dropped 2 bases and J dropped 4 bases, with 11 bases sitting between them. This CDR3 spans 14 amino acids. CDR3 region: CATSRWGSGETQYF. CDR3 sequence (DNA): TGTGCCACCAGCAGATGGGGATCGGGAGAGACCCAGTACTTC.

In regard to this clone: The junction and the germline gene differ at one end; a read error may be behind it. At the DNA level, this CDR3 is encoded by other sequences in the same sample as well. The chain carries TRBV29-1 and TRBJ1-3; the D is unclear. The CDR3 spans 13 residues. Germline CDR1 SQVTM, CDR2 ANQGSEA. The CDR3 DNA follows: TGCAGCGTCGTAGGCTCATCTGGAAATACCATATATTTT. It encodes CSVVGSSGNTIYF.

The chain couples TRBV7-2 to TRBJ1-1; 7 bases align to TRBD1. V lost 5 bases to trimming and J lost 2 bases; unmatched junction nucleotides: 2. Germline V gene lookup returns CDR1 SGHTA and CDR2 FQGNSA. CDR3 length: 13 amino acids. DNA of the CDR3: TGTGCCAGCAGCCGGGACAGAAACACTGAAGCTTTCTTT. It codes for CASSRDRNTEAFF.

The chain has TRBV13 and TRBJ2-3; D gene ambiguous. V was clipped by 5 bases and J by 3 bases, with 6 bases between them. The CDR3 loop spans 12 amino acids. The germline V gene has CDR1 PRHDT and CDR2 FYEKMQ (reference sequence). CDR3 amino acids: CASSPRTDTQYF. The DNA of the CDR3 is TGTGCCAGCAGCCCAAGGACAGATACGCAGTATTTT.

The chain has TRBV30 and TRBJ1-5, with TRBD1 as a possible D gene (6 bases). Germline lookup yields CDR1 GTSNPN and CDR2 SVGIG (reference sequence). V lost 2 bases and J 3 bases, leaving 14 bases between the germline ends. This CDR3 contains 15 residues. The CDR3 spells CAWSRGPGPNQPQHF. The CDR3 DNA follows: TGTGCCTGGAGTCGGGGGCCCGGACCCAATCAGCCCCAGCATTTT.

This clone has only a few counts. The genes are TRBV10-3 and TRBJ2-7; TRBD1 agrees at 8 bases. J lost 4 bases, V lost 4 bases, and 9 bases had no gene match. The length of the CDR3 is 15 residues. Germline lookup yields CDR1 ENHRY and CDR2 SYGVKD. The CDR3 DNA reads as TGTGCCATCAGTGGAAAATCAGGGGGCGCGTACGAGCAGTACTTC. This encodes CAISGKSGGAYEQYF.

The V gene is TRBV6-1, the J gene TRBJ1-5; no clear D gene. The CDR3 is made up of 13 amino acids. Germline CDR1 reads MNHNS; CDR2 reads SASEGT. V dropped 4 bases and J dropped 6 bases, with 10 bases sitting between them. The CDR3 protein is CASSALGGQPQHF. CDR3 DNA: TGTGCCAGCAGTGCCCTTGGAGGTCAGCCCCAGCATTTT.

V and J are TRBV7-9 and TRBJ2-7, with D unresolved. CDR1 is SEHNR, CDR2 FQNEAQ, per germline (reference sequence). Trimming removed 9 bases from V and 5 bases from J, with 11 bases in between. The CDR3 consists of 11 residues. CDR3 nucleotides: TGTGCCAGGGATGGGCCTGACGAGCAGTACTTC. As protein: CARDGPDEQYF.

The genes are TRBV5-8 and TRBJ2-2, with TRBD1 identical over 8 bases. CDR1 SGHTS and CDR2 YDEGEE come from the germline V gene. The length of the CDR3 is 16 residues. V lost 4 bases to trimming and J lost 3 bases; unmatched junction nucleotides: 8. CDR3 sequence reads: CASSPGQGGDTGELFF. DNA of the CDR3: TGTGCCAGCAGCCCCGGACAGGGCGGGGACACCGGGGAGCTGTTTTTT.